Below are 11 T cell receptor beta chains sequenced from a single sample in a study of T cell responses to AZD1222 COVID-19 vaccine. Method: immunoSEQ multiplex PCR; TCRdb's copy keeps in-frame clones and lacks some. The table has over 110,000 clones, about 90% seen once. Sequencing was performed on peripheral blood, taken 28 days after the second AZD1222 dose. All receptors come from an adult who received the AZD1222 COVID-19 vaccine.

The chain joins TRBV27 to TRBJ2-1; 9 bases map to TRBD2. Germline V gene data show CDR1 as MNHEY and CDR2 as SMNVEV (reference sequence). CDR3 length: 13 residues. The J segment lost 10 bases and the V segment lost 8 bases, leaving 9 bases of the junction unmatched. The CDR3 loop is CASHRGAGGEQFF. CDR3 bases: TGTGCCAGCCACCGGGGAGCGGGGGGCGAGCAGTTCTTC.

The rearrangement uses TRBV5-1 and TRBJ1-1, with D unresolved. Trimming took 0 bases from V and 0 from J, leaving 6 bases between them. Germline lookup yields CDR1 SGHRS and CDR2 YFSETQ. The CDR3 spans 14 residues. The CDR3 sequence: CASSLAAMNTEAFF. In DNA, the CDR3 is TGCGCCAGCAGCTTGGCGGCGATGAACACTGAAGCTTTCTTT.

The rearrangement joins TRBV4-2 to TRBJ2-7; TRBD1 agrees at 8 bases. V was pared by 1 base and J by 2 bases, with 4 bases of the junction left unmatched. CDR1 is LGHNA and CDR2 is YNFKEQ in the germline V gene. The CDR3 runs to 15 residues. The CDR3 sequence is CASSQVQGDTYEQYF. In DNA form, the CDR3 reads TGTGCCAGCAGCCAAGTACAGGGGGACACCTACGAGCAGTACTTC.

The chain carries TRBV7-8 and TRBJ2-5, with D possibly matching TRBD2 (6 bases). The CDR3 sequence is 18 residues long. V was pared by 1 base and J by 0 bases, with 18 bases between. The V gene's germline CDR1 is SGHVS and CDR2 FQNEAQ. CDR3 residues: CASSLDGASAYHQETQYF. The CDR3 DNA reads TGTGCCAGCAGCTTAGATGGGGCTAGCGCTTACCACCAAGAGACCCAGTACTTC.

The chain recombines TRBV10-3 with TRBJ1-2; D unresolved. The V and J ends lost 3 bases and 0 bases respectively, with 5 bases between them. Germline CDR1 and CDR2: ENHRY and SYGVKD. The CDR3 is 13 residues long. CDR3 sequence (DNA): TGTGCCATCAGTGACAGTTCTAACTATGGCTACACCTTC. Translated, it gives CAISDSSNYGYTF.

The chain joins TRBV30 to TRBJ1-5, with D unclear. CDR1 is GTSNPN and CDR2 is SVGIG in the germline V gene (reference sequence). This CDR3 comprises 13 residues. V shed 4 bases and J shed 4 bases, with 11 bases lying between them. The CDR3 loop is CAWTLDRNQPQHF. The DNA of the CDR3 is TGTGCCTGGACTCTGGACCGGAATCAGCCCCAGCATTTT.

The V gene is TRBV2, the J gene TRBJ1-5; D gene ambiguous. The CDR3 is made up of 13 amino acids. The ends were cut back, 7 bases at V and 2 bases at J, with 9 bases in the middle. Germline V gene sequence: CDR1 SNHLY, CDR2 FYNNEI. Written as DNA, the CDR3 is TGTGCCAGCAAGTTCGGTGGCAATCAGCCCCAGCATTTT. It is translated as CASKFGGNQPQHF.

V is TRBV6-5 and J is TRBJ1-5; D remains unclear. V was shortened by 5 bases and J by 8 bases, with 16 bases between the two germline ends. Germline assignment: CDR1 MNHEY and CDR2 SVGAGI. The length of the CDR3 is 14 residues. The CDR3 nucleotides read TGTGCCAGCAGTACCGAGCCGGGTGTTAAGCCCCAGCATTTT. It specifies CASSTEPGVKPQHF.

This clone turned up a few times. The genes are TRBV7-2 and TRBJ1-5; D call uncertain. The CDR3 is 13 residues long. The germline gives CDR1 SGHTA, CDR2 FQGNSA. Trimming pared 5 bases from V and 6 bases from J, leaving 11 bases between. CDR3 amino acids: CASSPSEGQPQHF. The CDR3 DNA reads TGTGCCAGCAGCCCCTCCGAGGGTCAGCCCCAGCATTTT.

This sequence joins TRBV6-6 and TRBJ1-2; D possibly corresponds to TRBD1 (5 bases). V lost 4 bases to trimming and J lost 6 bases, with 12 bases between them. The CDR3 length is 13 residues. Germline values: CDR1 MNHNY, CDR2 SVGAGI (reference sequence). This CDR3 reads CASSLIETDGYTF. The CDR3 DNA sequence: TGTGCCAGCAGTTTGATCGAGACAGATGGCTACACCTTC.

CDR3 in DNA: TGTGCCAGCAGCTTAGGGACGGGGACAGGGGGAACTCAGCCCCAGCATTTT. The encoded protein is CASSLGTGTGGTQPQHF. The genes are TRBV7-9 and TRBJ1-5; 11 positions match TRBD1. The germline V gene encodes CDR1 SEHNR and CDR2 FQNEAQ (reference sequence). With 1 base clipped from V and 6 bases from J, the junction kept 8 bases outside the gene matches. The CDR3 is made up of 17 amino acids.